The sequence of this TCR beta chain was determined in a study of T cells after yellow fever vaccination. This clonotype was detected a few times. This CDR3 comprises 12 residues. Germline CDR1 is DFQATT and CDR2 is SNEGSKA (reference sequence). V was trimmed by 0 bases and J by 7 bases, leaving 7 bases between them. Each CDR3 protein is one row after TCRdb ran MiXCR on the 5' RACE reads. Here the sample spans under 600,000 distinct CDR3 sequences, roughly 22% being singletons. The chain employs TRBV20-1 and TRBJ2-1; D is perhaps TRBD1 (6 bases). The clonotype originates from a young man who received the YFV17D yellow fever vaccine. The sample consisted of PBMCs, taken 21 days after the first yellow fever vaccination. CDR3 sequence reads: CSARDGTNEQFF. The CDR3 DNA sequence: TGCAGTGCTAGAGATGGGACAAATGAGCAGTTCTTC.